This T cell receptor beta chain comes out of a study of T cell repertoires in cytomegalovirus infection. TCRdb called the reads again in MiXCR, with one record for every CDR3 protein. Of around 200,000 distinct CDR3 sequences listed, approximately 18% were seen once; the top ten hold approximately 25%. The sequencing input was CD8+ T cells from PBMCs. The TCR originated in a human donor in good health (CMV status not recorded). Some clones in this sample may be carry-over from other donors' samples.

This CDR3 is CAALEGEKLFF. CDR3 bases: TGTGCCGCCCTCGAGGGGGAAAAACTGTTTTTT. This rearrangement joins TRBV7-9 to TRBJ1-4; D might be TRBD1 (5 bases). Germline loops: CDR1 SEHNR, CDR2 FQNEAQ (reference sequence). The CDR3 length is 11 residues. Between the trimmed V and J ends, which lost 11 bases and 8 bases, there was a span of 12 bases. Variable domain in full (rest from reference TRBV7-9 and TRBJ1-4): DTGVSQNPRHKITKRGQNVTFRCDPISEHNRLYWYRQTLGQGPEFLTYFQNEAQLEKSRLLSDRFSAERPKGSFSTLEIQRTEQGDSAMYLCAALEGEKLFFGSGTQLSVL.